The subject of this entry is one TCR beta chain. This entry is derived from a study of T cell changes during pregnancy in multiple sclerosis. This CDR3 has 15 amino acids. The V gene end was trimmed by 8 bases and the J gene end by 11 bases; junction bases not matched to a gene: 15. Germline lookup yields CDR1 LNHDA and CDR2 SQIVND (reference sequence). TCRdb's table, derived via immunoSEQ multiplex PCR, lists solely in-frame clones and lacks some. The repertoire holds 80,000 to 100,000 clones, with roughly 91% as singletons. The sequenced sample was peripheral blood, obtained after pregnancy. This clonotype was sampled from a female donor in good health, enrolled as a control in a pregnancy study. The rearrangement links TRBV19 to TRBJ1-5; 10 bases map to TRBD1. The CDR3 spells CASSDRGTSNWAQHF. Here the CDR3 DNA reads TGTGCCAGTTCGGACAGGGGGACCTCCAATTGGGCCCAGCATTTT.